Listed below are T cell receptor beta chains from one sample, sequenced in a study of T cell repertoires in cytomegalovirus infection. TCRdb analysed the reads with MiXCR anew, one entry per CDR3 protein. The table records about 400,000 distinct CDR3 sequences, roughly 18% of them present only once. The material sequenced was PBMCs. These receptor sequences come from a human donor in good health (CMV status not recorded). Some clones in this sample may be carry-over from other donors' samples. Each CDR3 is given with its conserved first and last residue. D genes are given only for firm matches. The size of a clone is reported for some rows only, either as once, few or many, or as a class for expanded clones.

.,many,TRBJ2-7,TRBV7-6,CASSRMQGSLYEQYF,TGTGCCAGCAGCCGAATGCAGGGGAGCCTTTACGAGCAGTACTTC
TRBD2,.,TRBJ2-3,TRBV28,CASSGTSGDRYTQYF,TGTGCCAGCAGTGGGACTAGCGGGGACCGATATACGCAGTATTTT
.,many,TRBJ2-5,TRBV7-8,CASSLSGKETQYF,TGTGCCAGCAGCTTAAGCGGAAAAGAGACCCAGTACTTC
.,.,TRBJ1-4,TRBV7-6,CASSSVPWDEKLFF,TGTGCCAGCAGCTCAGTCCCTTGGGATGAAAAACTGTTTTTT
TRBD2,many,TRBJ2-1,TRBV7-9,CASSSLLAGGGGVENNEQFF,TGTGCCAGCAGCTCCCTCCTAGCGGGAGGCGGGGGGGTTGAGAACAATGAGCAGTTCTTC
TRBD2,many,TRBJ2-1,TRBV7-2,CASSPPTSGGASYNEQFF,TGTGCCAGCAGCCCCCCGACTAGCGGGGGGGCGTCCTACAATGAGCAGTTCTTC
TRBD2,.,TRBJ2-3,TRBV5-1,CASSPGGSGGTDTQYF,TGCGCCAGCAGCCCCGGTGGGAGCGGGGGCACAGATACGCAGTATTTT
.,few,TRBJ2-3,TRBV20-1,CSVRGWNWARLNTDTQYF,TGCAGTGTGAGGGGTTGGAACTGGGCCCGCCTTAACACAGATACGCAGTATTTT
.,few,TRBJ2-1,TRBV29-1,CSTNRDRYNEQFF,TGCAGCACCAACCGGGACCGATACAATGAGCAGTTCTTC
.,.,TRBJ2-7,TRBV2,CASSLPLLSYEQYF,TGTGCCAGCAGTTTACCACTCCTCTCCTACGAGCAGTACTTC
TRBD2,.,TRBJ2-5,TRBV29-1,CSVSPSSGKETQYF,TGCAGCGTGTCCCCCTCTAGCGGTAAAGAGACCCAGTACTTC
.,many,TRBJ2-5,TRBV7-2,CASSLNMGKETQYF,TGTGCCAGCAGCTTAAATATGGGGAAAGAGACCCAGTACTTC
.,few,TRBJ1-3,TRBV29-1,CSVEDRAGNTIYF,TGCAGCGTTGAAGATCGGGCTGGAAACACCATATATTTT
.,.,TRBJ1-5,TRBV20-1,CSARPYSNQPQHF,TGCAGTGCTCGGCCTTATAGCAATCAGCCCCAGCATTTT
.,many,TRBJ1-5,TRBV7-2,CASSLMTSSNQPQHF,TGTGCCAGCAGCTTAATGACTAGTAGCAATCAGCCCCAGCATTTT
TRBD2,few,TRBJ2-1,TRBV6-2/TRBV6-3,CASRGAGGDEQFF,TGTGCCAGCAGAGGGGCGGGAGGCGATGAGCAGTTCTTC
TRBD2,.,TRBJ2-7,TRBV10-3,CAIRGPGLAEQSSYEQYF,TGTGCCATCAGGGGACCGGGACTAGCGGAACAGAGCTCCTACGAGCAGTACTTC
.,.,TRBJ2-3,TRBV10-3,CAIRYTTGGDTQYF,TGTGCCATCAGATATACTACTGGGGGAGATACGCAGTATTTT
TRBD1,many,TRBJ2-3,TRBV12-3/TRBV12-4,CASRTRQGPQYF,TGTGCCAGCAGAACCAGACAGGGGCCGCAGTATTTT
.,.,TRBJ2-1,TRBV5-8,CASSVQGGSYNEQFF,TGTGCCAGCAGCGTTCAGGGAGGCTCCTACAATGAGCAGTTCTTC
.,few,TRBJ2-1,TRBV27,CASSWVGGPPYNEQFF,TGTGCCAGCAGTTGGGTCGGGGGGCCCCCCTACAATGAGCAGTTCTTC
.,.,TRBJ1-3,TRBV20-1,CRARGAAGGDGGNTIYF,TGCAGGGCTAGGGGGGCGGCCGGGGGGGACGGAGGAAACACCATATATTTT
.,.,TRBJ1-1,TRBV11-2,CASSLVPGAKTEAFF,TGTGCCAGCAGCTTAGTCCCAGGGGCGAAGACTGAAGCTTTCTTT
.,few,TRBJ1-1,TRBV6-1,CASSTAGTEAFF,TGTGCCAGCAGTACGGCGGGCACTGAAGCTTTCTTT
.,.,TRBJ2-3,TRBV10-3,CAISTSGTSSTDSQYF,TGTGCCATCAGTACCTCCGGGACTTCTAGCACAGATTCGCAGTATTTT
TRBD1,.,TRBJ1-1,TRBV10-3,CAIRGQGAIPTEAFF,TGTGCCATCAGAGGACAGGGGGCAATCCCCACTGAAGCTTTCTTT
.,.,TRBJ2-2,TRBV11-2,CASTLGGTGELFF,TGTGCCAGCACCTTAGGGGGCACCGGGGAGCTGTTTTTT
.,many,TRBJ2-7,TRBV7-2,CASSPVDYYEQYF,TGTGCCAGCAGCCCGGTAGACTACTACGAGCAGTACTTC
.,.,TRBJ1-4,TRBV5-4,CASSIEGREKLFF,TGTGCCAGCAGCATTGAGGGCCGGGAAAAACTGTTTTTT
TRBD1,few,TRBJ1-1,TRBV20-1,CRARTGGEDTEAFF,TGCAGGGCCCGGACAGGGGGAGAAGACACTGAAGCTTTCTTT
.,many,TRBJ2-3,TRBV7-8,CASSFLKDTQYF,TGTGCCAGCAGCTTTCTAAAAGATACGCAGTATTTT
TRBD1,.,TRBJ2-5,TRBV28,CASSSGQAPTVETQYF,TGTGCCAGCAGTTCGGGACAGGCCCCAACGGTGGAGACCCAGTACTTC